This TCR beta chain was profiled in a study of T cell responses to AZD1222 COVID-19 vaccine. Findings and limits, study-wide: A mostly white British donor set with more females was recruited, and clonal diversity was possibly underestimated. Every sample of the repertoires postdated the peak T cell response.

The method was immunoSEQ multiplex PCR; TCRdb's version includes in-frame clones alone and lacks a portion of them. This table has some 120,000 clones, 90% to 95% appearing once. Concerning this clone: Antigen specificity is unknown.

Trimming removed 8 bases at V and 5 bases at J, with 11 bases between. Germline loops: CDR1 MNHEY, CDR2 SVGAGI. The length of the CDR3 is 12 residues. This material consisted of peripheral blood, taken on day 0 of AZD1222 vaccination. This TCR was sampled from an adult in good health. V gene TRBV6-5 combines with J gene TRBJ2-3, with D unresolved. The CDR3 sequence is CASSLVGDTQYF. As DNA, the CDR3 is TGTGCCAGCTCGTTGGTGGGAGATACGCAGTATTTT.